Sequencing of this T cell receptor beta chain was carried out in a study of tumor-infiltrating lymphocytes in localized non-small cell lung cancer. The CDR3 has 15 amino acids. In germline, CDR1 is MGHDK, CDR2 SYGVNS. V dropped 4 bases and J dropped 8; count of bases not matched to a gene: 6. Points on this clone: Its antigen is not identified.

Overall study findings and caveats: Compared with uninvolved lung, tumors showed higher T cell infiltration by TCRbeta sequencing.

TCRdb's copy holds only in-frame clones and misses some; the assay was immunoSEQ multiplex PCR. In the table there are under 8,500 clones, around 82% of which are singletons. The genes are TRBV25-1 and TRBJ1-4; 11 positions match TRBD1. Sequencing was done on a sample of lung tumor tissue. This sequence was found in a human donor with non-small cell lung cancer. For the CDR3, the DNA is TGTGCCAGCAGTGGAGCCGGACAGGGGGCAGAAAAACTGTTTTTT. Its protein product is CASSGAGQGAEKLFF.